The TCR beta chain under discussion was sequenced for a study of CD8+CD57+ T cells in acquired aplastic anemia. CDR3 and TCR beta VDJ profiling relied on a genomic DNA template. TCRdb reanalysed the reads using MiXCR and keeps one entry per CDR3 protein. The repertoire has around 140,000 distinct CDR3 sequences, 35% to 50% of them found once; the top ten carry 6.5% to 10%. The germline CDR1 and CDR2 sequences are SEHNR and FQNEAQ (reference sequence). Trimming shortened V by 1 base and J by 4 bases, and 11 bases separated the two germline ends. This CDR3 region has 15 residues. As to this clonotype: Its antigen remains unidentified.

Study results and caveats: The same twenty-nine CD8+ CDR3 sequences occurred in patients and in controls.

Sequenced material: sorted CD4+, CD8+, or CD8+CD57+ T cells (not recorded which) from PBMCs. The receptor's source is a human donor in good health, serving as a control. The V gene is TRBV7-9, the J gene TRBJ1-3; maybe TRBD1 (5 bases). Written as DNA, the CDR3 is TGTGCCAGCAGCTTAGGCTACAGGACCGGAAACACCATATATTTT. Encoded protein: CASSLGYRTGNTIYF.